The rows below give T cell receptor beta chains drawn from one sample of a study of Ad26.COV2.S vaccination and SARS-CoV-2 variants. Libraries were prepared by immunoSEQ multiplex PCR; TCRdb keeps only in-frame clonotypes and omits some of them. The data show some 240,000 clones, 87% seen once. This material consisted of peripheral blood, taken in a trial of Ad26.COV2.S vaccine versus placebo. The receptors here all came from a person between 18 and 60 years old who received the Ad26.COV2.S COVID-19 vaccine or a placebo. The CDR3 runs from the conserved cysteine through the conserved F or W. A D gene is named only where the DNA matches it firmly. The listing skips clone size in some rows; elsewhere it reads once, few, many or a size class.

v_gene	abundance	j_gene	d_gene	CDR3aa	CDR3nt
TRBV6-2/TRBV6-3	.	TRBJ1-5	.	CASSYSSFLGSHQPQHF	TGTGCCAGCAGTTACTCGAGTTTTTTAGGCAGCCATCAGCCCCAGCATTTT
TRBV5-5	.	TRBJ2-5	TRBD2	CASSLVLAGYETQYF	TGTGCCAGCAGCTTGGTTCTAGCGGGATATGAGACCCAGTACTTC
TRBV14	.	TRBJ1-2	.	CASSPVQGGYGYTF	TGTGCCAGCAGCCCCGTACAGGGCGGCTATGGCTACACCTTC
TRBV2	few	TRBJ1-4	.	CASFRQIARNEKLFF	TGTGCCAGCTTCCGACAGATCGCTAGGAATGAAAAACTGTTTTTT
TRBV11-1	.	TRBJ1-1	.	CASSYSGEAFF	TGTGCCAGCAGCTACTCAGGAGAAGCTTTCTTT
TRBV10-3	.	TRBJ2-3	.	CASAKGKGTDTQYF	TGTGCCAGTGCCAAGGGAAAGGGGACAGATACGCAGTATTTT
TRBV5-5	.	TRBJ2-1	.	CASSSALLEQFF	TGTGCCAGCAGCTCCGCTCTTCTCGAGCAGTTCTTC
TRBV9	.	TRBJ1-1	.	CASSARGLGHTEAFF	TGTGCCAGCAGCGCCCGGGGTCTTGGGCACACTGAAGCTTTCTTT
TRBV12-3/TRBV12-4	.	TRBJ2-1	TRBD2	CASSRGLVNEQFF	TGTGCCAGCAGCCGGGGACTAGTCAATGAGCAGTTCTTC
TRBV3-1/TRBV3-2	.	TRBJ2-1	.	CASSQPGPKIF	TGTGCCAGCAGCCAACCGGGTCCCAAGATCTTC
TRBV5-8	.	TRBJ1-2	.	CASNRQTVTGGNYGYTF	TGTGCCAGCAACCGACAGACAGTAACGGGCGGCAACTATGGCTACACCTTC
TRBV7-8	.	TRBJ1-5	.	CASSLYGGDNQPQHF	TGTGCCAGCAGCTTATATGGCGGTGACAATCAGCCCCAGCATTTT
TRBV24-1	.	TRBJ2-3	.	CATDRQGTDTQYF	TGTGCCACCGACCGCCAGGGCACAGATACGCAGTATTTT
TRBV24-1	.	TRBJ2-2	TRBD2	CATSDHTISGGGELFF	TGTGCCACCAGTGACCATACGATTAGCGGGGGCGGGGAGCTGTTTTTT
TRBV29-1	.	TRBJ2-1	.	CSVVHDGGPGEQFF	TGCAGCGTTGTCCACGATGGAGGCCCGGGGGAGCAGTTCTTC
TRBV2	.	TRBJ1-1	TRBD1	CASTGTDSTEAFF	TGTGCCAGCACCGGGACAGACTCCACTGAAGCTTTCTTT
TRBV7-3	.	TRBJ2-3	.	CASSVNSGNTDTQYF	TGTGCCAGCAGCGTTAATAGCGGAAACACAGATACGCAGTATTTT
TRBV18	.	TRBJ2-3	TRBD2	CASSPAGRLTSGGADTQYF	TGTGCCAGCTCACCCGCCGGACGGCTTACTAGCGGGGGGGCGGATACGCAGTATTTT
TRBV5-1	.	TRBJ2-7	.	CASSVRDTAYEQYF	TGCGCCAGCAGCGTCCGGGACACCGCCTACGAGCAGTACTTC
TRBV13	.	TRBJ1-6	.	CASSLGDRNSPLHF	TGTGCCAGCAGCCTAGGGGACCGTAATTCACCCCTCCACTTT
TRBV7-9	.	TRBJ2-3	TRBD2	CASSEGLAGTDTQYF	TGTGCCAGCAGCGAAGGACTAGCGGGGACAGATACGCAGTATTTT
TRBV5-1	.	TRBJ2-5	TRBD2	CASSYGLEETQYF	TGCGCCAGCAGCTATGGACTAGAAGAGACCCAGTACTTC
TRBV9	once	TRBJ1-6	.	CASATGTSNSPLHF	TGTGCCAGCGCCACCGGGACATCTAATTCACCCCTCCACTTT
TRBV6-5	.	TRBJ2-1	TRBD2	CASSSAGGPYNEQFF	TGTGCCAGCAGTTCAGCGGGGGGACCCTACAATGAGCAGTTCTTC
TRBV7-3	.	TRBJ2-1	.	CASSLFGGHEQFF	TGTGCCAGCAGCCTCTTTGGGGGGCATGAGCAGTTCTTC
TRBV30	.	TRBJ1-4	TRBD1	CAWSVRERGRDEKLFF	TGTGCCTGGAGTGTAAGAGAAAGGGGGCGAGATGAAAAACTGTTTTTT
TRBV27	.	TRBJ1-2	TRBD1	CASSPQTGDGYGYTF	TGTGCCAGCAGTCCGCAAACAGGGGATGGCTATGGCTACACCTTC
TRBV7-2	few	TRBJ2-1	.	CASTSGLARAEQFF	TGTGCCAGCACCTCTGGGCTAGCGCGGGCTGAGCAGTTCTTC
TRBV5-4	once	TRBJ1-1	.	CASSFRGLRTEAFF	TGTGCCAGCAGCTTCCGGGGGCTTCGCACTGAAGCTTTCTTT
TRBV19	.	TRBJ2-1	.	CASSRQQTGYNEQFF	TGTGCCAGTAGTAGACAACAGACTGGCTACAATGAGCAGTTCTTC
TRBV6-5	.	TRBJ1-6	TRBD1	CASSYGQGLRSPLHF	TGTGCCAGCAGTTACGGACAGGGTTTACGATCACCCCTCCACTTT
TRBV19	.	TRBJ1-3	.	CASSRDSSSGNTIYF	TGTGCCAGTAGCCGGGACTCCTCCTCTGGAAACACCATATATTTT
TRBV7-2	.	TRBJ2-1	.	CASSLVRGLNNEQFF	TGTGCCAGCAGCTTAGTTCGGGGGCTAAACAATGAGCAGTTCTTC
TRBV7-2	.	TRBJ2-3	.	CASSLFGIPDTQYF	TGTGCCAGCAGCTTATTCGGTATTCCAGATACGCAGTATTTT
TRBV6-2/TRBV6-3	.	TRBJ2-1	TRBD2	CASSWVTGGKNEQFF	TGTGCCAGCAGTTGGGTGACGGGAGGGAAAAATGAGCAGTTCTTC
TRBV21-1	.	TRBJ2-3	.	CASSKGFSGDTQYF	TGTGCTAGCAGCAAAGGTTTTTCCGGGGATACGCAGTATTTT
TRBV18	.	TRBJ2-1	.	CASSPEANEQFF	TGTGCCAGCTCACCAGAGGCCAATGAGCAGTTCTTC
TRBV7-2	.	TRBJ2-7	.	CASSSSTTGYEQYF	TGTGCCAGCAGTTCCAGTACAACAGGCTACGAGCAGTACTTC
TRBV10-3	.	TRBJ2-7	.	CAIRTTGGEQYF	TGTGCCATCAGGACGACAGGTGGCGAGCAGTACTTC
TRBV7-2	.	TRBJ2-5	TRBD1	CASSSGQGAQETQYF	TGTGCCAGCAGCTCTGGACAGGGGGCACAAGAGACCCAGTACTTC
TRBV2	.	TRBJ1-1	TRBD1	CASSERGVTGWATEAFF	TGTGCCAGCAGTGAAAGGGGTGTGACAGGGTGGGCCACTGAAGCTTTCTTT
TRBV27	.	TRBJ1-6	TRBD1	CASSLLGPTGTGSPLHF	TGTGCCAGCAGTTTATTAGGTCCGACAGGGACAGGTTCACCCCTCCACTTT
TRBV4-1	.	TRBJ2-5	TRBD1	CASSQARGETQYF	TGCGCCAGCAGCCAAGCCAGGGGGGAGACCCAGTACTTC
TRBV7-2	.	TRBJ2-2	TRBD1	CASSLVAGGSGGELFF	TGTGCCAGCAGCTTAGTGGCAGGGGGCTCAGGCGGGGAGCTGTTTTTT
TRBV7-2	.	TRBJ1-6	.	CASSLARNGGDSPLHF	TGTGCCAGCAGCTTAGCGAGGAATGGGGGGGATTCACCCCTCCACTTT
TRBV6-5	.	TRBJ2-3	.	CASSLDLRDTQYF	TGTGCCAGCAGTTTGGACTTAAGGGATACGCAGTATTTT
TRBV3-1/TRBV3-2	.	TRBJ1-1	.	CASSQDSTFGATEAFF	.
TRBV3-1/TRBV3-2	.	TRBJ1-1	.	CASSLQGRAFF	TGTGCCAGCAGCCTCCAGGGAAGAGCTTTCTTT
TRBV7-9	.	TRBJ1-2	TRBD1	CASSSGTGTNYGYTF	TGTGCCAGCAGCTCGGGGACAGGAACTAACTATGGCTACACCTTC